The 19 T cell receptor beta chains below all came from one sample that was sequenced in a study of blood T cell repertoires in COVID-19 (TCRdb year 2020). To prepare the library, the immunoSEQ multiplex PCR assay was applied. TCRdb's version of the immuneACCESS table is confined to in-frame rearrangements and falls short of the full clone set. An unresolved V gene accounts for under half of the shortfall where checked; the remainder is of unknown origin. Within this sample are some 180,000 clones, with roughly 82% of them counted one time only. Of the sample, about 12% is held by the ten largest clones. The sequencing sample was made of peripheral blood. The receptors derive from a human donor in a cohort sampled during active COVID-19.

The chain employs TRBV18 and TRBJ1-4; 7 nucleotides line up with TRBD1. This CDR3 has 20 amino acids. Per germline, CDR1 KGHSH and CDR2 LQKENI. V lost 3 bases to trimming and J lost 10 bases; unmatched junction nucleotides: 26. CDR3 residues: CASSPTGGQLISPREGKLFF. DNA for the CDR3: TGTGCCAGCTCACCGACTGGGGGACAGTTAATATCCCCTCGGGAAGGAAAACTGTTTTTT.

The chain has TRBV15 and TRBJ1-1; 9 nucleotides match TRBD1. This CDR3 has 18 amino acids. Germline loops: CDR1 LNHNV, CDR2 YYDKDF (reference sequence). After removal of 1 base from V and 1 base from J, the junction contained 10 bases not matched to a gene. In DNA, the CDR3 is TGTGCCACCAGCAGAGGTGGTTATACAGGGGGCGCGAACACTGAAGCTTTCTTT. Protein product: CATSRGGYTGGANTEAFF.

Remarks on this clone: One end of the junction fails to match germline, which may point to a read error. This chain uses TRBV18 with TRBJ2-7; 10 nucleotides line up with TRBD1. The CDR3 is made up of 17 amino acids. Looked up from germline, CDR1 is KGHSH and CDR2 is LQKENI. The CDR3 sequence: CASSPNAGTGVSSEQYF. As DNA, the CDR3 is TGTGCCAGCTCACCAAACGCCGGGACAGGGGTTTCCTCCGAGCAGTACTTC.

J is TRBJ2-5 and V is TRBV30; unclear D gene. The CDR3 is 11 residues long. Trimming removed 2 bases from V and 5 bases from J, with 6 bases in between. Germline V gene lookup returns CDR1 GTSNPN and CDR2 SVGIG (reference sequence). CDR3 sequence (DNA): TGTGCCTGGAGTCCAATCGAGACCCAGTACTTC. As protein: CAWSPIETQYF.

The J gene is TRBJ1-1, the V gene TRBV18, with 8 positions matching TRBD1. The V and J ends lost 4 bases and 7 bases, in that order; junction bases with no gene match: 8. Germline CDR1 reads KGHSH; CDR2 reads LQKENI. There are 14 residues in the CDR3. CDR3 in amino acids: CASSQGQGVSEAFF. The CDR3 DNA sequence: TGTGCCAGCTCACAAGGACAGGGTGTGAGTGAAGCTTTCTTT.

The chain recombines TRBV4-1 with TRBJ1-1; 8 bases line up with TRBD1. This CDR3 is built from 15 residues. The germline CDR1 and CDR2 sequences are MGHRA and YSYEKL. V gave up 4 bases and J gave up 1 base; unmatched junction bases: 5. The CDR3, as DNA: TGCGCCAGCAGCCCTTACGGGACAGGGAACACTGAAGCTTTCTTT. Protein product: CASSPYGTGNTEAFF.

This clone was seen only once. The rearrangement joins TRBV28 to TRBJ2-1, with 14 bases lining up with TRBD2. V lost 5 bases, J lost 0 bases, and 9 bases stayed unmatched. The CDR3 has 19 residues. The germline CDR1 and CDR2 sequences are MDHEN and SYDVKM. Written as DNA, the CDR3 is TGTGCCAGCAGTCCGTGGGAGGGGACTAGCGGGAGCTCCTACAATGAGCAGTTCTTC. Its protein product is CASSPWEGTSGSSYNEQFF. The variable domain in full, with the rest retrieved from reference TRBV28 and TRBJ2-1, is DVKVTQSSRYLVKRTGEKVFLECVQDMDHENMFWYRQDPGLGLRLIYFSYDVKMKEKGDIPEGYSVSREKKERFSLILESASTNQTSMYLCASSPWEGTSGSSYNEQFFGPGTRLTVL.

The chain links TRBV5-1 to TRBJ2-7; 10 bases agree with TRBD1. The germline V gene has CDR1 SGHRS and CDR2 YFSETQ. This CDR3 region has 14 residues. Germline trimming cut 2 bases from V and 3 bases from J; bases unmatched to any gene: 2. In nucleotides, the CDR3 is TGCGCCAGCAGCTTCGGACAGGGGGGCTACGAGCAGTACTTC. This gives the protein CASSFGQGGYEQYF. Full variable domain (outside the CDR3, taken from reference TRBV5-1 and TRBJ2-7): KAGVTQTPRYLIKTRGQQVTLSCSPISGHRSVSWYQQTPGQGLQFLFEYFSETQRNKGNFPGRFSGRQFSNSRSEMNVSTLELGDSALYLCASSFGQGGYEQYFGPGTRLTVT.

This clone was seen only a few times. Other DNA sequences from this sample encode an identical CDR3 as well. The CDR3 loop reads CASSLRTGRGGYTF. CDR3 DNA: TGTGCCAGCAGTTTAAGGACAGGGCGAGGTGGCTACACCTTC. The chain joins TRBV28 to TRBJ1-2; 8 bases line up with TRBD1. The germline gives CDR1 MDHEN, CDR2 SYDVKM. This CDR3 region has 14 residues. The junction had 6 bases not matched to a gene; V was cut back by 2 bases and J by 7 bases.

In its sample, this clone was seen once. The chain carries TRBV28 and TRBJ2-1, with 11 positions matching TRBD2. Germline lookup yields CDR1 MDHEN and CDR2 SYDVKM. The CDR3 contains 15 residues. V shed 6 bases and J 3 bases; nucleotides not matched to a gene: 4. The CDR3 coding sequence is TGTGCCAGCAGCCAAGGGACTAGCGGCTACAATGAGCAGTTCTTC. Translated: CASSQGTSGYNEQFF.

In nucleotides, the CDR3 is TGTGCCAGCAGCTTCGGGACAGGGGACGAGCAGTACTTC. Translation gives CASSFGTGDEQYF. The gene calls are TRBV11-2 and TRBJ2-7; 10 positions match TRBD1. Germline assignment: CDR1 SGHAT and CDR2 FQNNGV. This CDR3 has 13 amino acids. J lost 5 bases, V lost 3 bases, and 1 base had no gene match. Full variable domain (missing parts from reference TRBV11-2 and TRBJ2-7): EAGVAQSPRYKIIEKRQSVAFWCNPISGHATLYWYQQILGQGPKLLIQFQNNGVVDDSQLPKDRFSAERLKGVDSTLKIQPAKLEDSAVYLCASSFGTGDEQYFGPGTRLTVT.

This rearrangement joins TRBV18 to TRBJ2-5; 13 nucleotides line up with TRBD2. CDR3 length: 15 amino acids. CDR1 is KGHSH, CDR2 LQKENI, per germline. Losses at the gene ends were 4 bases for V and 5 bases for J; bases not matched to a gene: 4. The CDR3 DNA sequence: TGTGCCAGCTCACATGGACTAGCGGGAGTCGAGACCCAGTACTTC. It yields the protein CASSHGLAGVETQYF.

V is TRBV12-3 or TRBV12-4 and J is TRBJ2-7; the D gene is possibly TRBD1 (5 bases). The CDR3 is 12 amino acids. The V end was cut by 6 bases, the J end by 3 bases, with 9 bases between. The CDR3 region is CASSSDSYEQYF. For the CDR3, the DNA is TGTGCCAGCAGCTCCGACAGCTACGAGCAGTACTTC.

The CDR3 bases are TGTGCCAGTAGTATCAGTGGAGTGAAGGGCTACACCTTC. Amino acid sequence: CASSISGVKGYTF. The rearrangement links TRBV19 to TRBJ1-2; D remains ambiguous. This CDR3 comprises 13 residues. The V end was cut by 3 bases, the J end by 8 bases, with 13 bases between. Germline values: CDR1 LNHDA, CDR2 SQIVND (reference sequence).

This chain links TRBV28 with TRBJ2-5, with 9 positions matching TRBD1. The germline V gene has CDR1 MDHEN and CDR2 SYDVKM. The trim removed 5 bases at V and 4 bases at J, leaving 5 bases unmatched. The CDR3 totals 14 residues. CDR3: CASSPRDRVETQYF. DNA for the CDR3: TGTGCCAGCAGTCCGCGGGACAGGGTAGAGACCCAGTACTTC.

The CDR3 loop reads CASSQSGGREKLFF. The CDR3 DNA sequence: TGTGCCAGCAGCCAGTCAGGGGGCCGCGAAAAACTGTTTTTT. The chain recombines TRBV5-4 with TRBJ1-4; TRBD1 matches 8 bases. The V segment lost 4 bases and the J segment 8 bases; nucleotides outside the gene matches: 7. This CDR3 contains 14 residues. The V gene's germline CDR1 is SGHNT and CDR2 YYREEE (reference sequence).

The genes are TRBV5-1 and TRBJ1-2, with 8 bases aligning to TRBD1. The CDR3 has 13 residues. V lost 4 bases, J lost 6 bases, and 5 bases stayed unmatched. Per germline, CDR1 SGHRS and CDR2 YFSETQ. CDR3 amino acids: CASSTTGGDGYTF. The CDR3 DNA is TGCGCCAGCAGCACCACAGGGGGGGATGGCTACACCTTC.

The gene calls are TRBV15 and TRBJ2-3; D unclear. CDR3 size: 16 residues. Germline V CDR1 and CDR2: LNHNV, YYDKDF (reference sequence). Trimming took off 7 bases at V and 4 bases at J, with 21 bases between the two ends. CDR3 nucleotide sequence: TGTGCCACCACCTTCGACACAGTTTTTTACCCAGATACGCAGTATTTT. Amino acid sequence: CATTFDTVFYPDTQYF.

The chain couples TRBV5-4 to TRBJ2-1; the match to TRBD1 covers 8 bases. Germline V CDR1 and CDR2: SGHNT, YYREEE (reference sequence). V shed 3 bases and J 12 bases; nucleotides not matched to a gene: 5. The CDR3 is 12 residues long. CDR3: CASSSPGQAQFF. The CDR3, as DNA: TGTGCCAGCAGCTCTCCGGGACAGGCGCAGTTCTTC.